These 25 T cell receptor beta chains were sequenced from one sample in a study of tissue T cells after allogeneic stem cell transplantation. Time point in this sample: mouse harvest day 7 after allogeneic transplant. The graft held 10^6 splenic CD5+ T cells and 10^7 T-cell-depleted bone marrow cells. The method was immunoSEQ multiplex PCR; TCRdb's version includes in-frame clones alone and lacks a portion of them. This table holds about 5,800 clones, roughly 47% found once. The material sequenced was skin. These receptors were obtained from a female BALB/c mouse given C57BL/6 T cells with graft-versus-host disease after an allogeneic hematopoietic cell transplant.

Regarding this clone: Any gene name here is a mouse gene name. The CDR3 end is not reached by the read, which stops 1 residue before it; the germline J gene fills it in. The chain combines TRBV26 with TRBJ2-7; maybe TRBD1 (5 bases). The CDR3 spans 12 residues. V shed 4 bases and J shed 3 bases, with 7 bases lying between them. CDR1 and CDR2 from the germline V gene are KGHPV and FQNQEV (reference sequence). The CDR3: CASSPDIYEQYF. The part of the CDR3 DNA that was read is TGTGCCAGCAGTCCGGACATCTATGAACAGTAC.

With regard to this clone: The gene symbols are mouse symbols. Incomplete CDR3 DNA: TGTGCTAGCAGTTCGGGCAACACAGAAGTCTTC. Its translation is CASSSGNTEVF. The CDR3 as a whole reads CASSSGNTEVFF. The J gene is TRBJ1-1, the V gene TRBV29; no reliable D call. Sequencing ends 1 residue short of the CDR3 end; the germline J gene provides the rest. This CDR3 contains 12 residues. CDR1 and CDR2 from the germline V gene are MSHET and SYDVDS. With 4 bases removed from V and 2 bases from J, the gap between germline ends came to 5 bases.

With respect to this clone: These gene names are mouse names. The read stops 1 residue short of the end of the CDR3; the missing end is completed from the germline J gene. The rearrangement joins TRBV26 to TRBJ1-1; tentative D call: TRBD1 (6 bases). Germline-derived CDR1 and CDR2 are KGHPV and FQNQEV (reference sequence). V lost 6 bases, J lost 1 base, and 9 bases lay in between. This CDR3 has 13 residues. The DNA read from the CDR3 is TGTGCCAGCAGCCGGACAGAAAACACAGAAGTCTTC. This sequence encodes CASSRTENTEVF. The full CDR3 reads CASSRTENTEVFF.

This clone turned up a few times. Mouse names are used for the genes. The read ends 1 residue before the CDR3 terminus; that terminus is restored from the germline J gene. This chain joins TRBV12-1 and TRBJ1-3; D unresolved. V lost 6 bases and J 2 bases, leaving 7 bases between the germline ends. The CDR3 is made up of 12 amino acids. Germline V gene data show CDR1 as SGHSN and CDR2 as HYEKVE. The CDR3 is CASRQAGNTLYF. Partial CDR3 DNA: TGTGCCAGCCGTCAGGCTGGAAATACGCTCTAT.

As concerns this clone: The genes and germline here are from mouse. CDR3 DNA, as far as it was read: TGTGCCAGCAGCCCCCCGGGACAGGGTGGAGACACCCAGTAC. Translation gives CASSPPGQGGDTQY. The whole CDR3 sequence reads CASSPPGQGGDTQYF. The chain uses TRBV3 and TRBJ2-5; 9 positions agree with TRBD1. The CDR3 is cut off 1 residue early in the read; its end comes from the germline J gene. Germline assignment: CDR1 SNHLY and CDR2 FYNGKV (reference sequence). The CDR3 consists of 15 residues. V lost 5 bases, J lost 5 bases, and 8 bases stayed unmatched.

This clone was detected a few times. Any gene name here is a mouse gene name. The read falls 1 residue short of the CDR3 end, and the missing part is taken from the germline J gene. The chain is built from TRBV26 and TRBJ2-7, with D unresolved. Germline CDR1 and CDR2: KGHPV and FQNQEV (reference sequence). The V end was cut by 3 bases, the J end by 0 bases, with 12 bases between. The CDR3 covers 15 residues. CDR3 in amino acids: CASSLPARSSYEQYF. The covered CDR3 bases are TGTGCCAGCAGTCTCCCCGCCAGAAGCTCCTATGAACAGTAC. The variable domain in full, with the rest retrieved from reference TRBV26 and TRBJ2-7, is NSKVIQTPRYLVKGQGQKAKMRCIPEKGHPVVFWYQQNKNNEFKFLINFQNQEVLQQIDMTEKRFSAECPSNSPCSLEIQSSEAGDSALYLCASSLPARSSYEQYFGPGTRLTVL.

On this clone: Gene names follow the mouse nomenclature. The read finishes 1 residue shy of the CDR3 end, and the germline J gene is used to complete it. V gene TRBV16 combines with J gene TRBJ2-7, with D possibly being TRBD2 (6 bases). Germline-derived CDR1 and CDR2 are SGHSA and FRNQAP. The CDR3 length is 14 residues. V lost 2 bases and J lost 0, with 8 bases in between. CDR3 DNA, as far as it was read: TGTGCAAGCAGCTTATGGGGGAGCTCCTATGAACAGTAC. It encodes CASSLWGSSYEQY. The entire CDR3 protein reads CASSLWGSSYEQYF. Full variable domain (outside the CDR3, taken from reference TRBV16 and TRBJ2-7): NAGVIQTPRHKVTGKGQEATLWCEPISGHSAVFWYRQTIVQGLEFLTYFRNQAPIDDSGMPKERFSAQMPNQSHSTLKIQSTQPQDSAVYLCASSLWGSSYEQYFGPGTRLTVL.

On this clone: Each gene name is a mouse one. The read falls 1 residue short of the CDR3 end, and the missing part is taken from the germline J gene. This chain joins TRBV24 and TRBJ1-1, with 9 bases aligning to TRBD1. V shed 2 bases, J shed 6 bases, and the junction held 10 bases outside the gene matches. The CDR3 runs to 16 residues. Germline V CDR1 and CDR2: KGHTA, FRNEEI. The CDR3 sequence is CASSLPYPTGGAEVFF. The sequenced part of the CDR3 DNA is TGTGCCAGCAGTCTGCCGTATCCTACAGGGGGCGCAGAAGTCTTC.

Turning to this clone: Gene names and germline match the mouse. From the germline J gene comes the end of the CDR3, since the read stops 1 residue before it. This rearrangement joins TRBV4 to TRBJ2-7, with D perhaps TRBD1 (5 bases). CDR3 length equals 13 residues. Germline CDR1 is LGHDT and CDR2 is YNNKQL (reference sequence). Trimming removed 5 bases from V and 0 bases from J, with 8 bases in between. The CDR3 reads CASSLQGSYEQYF. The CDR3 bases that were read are TGTGCCAGCAGCCTCCAGGGCTCCTATGAACAGTAC.

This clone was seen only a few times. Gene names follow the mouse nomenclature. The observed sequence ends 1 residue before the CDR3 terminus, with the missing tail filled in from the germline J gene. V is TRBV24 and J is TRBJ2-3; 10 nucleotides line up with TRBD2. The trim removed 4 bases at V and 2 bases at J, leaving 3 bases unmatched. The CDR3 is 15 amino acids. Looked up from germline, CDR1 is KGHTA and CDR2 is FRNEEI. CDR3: CASSPGLGPAETLYF. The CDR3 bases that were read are TGTGCCAGCAGTCCGGGACTGGGGCCTGCAGAAACGCTGTAT.

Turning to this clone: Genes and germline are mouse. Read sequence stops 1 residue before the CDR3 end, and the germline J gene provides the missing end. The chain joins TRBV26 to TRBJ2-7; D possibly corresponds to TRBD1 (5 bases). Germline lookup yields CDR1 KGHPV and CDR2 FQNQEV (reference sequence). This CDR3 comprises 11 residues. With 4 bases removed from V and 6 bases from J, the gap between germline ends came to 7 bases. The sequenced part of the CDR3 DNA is TGTGCCAGCAGTCGAGGGGTTGAACAGTAC. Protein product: CASSRGVEQY. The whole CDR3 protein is CASSRGVEQYF.

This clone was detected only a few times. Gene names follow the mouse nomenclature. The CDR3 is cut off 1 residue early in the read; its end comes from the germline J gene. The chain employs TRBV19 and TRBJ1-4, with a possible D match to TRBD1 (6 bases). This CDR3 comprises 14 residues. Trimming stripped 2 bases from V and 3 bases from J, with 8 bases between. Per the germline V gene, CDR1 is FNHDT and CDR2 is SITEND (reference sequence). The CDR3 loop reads CASSMGGPNERLFF. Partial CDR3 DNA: TGTGCCAGCAGTATGGGGGGGCCCAACGAAAGATTATTT.

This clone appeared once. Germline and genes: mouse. The sequenced part of the CDR3 DNA is TGTGCCAGCTCAACAGGGTCTAGTGCAGAAACGCTGTAT. Residues: CASSTGSSAETLY. Given in full, the CDR3 is CASSTGSSAETLYF. The chain couples TRBV12-1 to TRBJ2-3; maybe TRBD1 (6 bases). The read comes to an end 1 residue before the CDR3 does, leaving the germline J gene to fill in the end. Germline values: CDR1 SGHSN, CDR2 HYEKVE. The CDR3 contains 14 residues. V lost 4 bases to trimming and J lost 0 bases, with 10 bases between them.

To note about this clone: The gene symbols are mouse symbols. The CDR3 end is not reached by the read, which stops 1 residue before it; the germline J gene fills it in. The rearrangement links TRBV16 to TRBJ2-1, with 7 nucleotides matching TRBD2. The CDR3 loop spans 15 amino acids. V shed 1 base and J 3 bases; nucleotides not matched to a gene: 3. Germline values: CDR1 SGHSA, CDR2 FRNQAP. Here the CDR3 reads CASSLVGGTYAEQFF. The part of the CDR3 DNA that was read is TGTGCAAGCAGCTTAGTGGGGGGTACCTATGCTGAGCAGTTC.

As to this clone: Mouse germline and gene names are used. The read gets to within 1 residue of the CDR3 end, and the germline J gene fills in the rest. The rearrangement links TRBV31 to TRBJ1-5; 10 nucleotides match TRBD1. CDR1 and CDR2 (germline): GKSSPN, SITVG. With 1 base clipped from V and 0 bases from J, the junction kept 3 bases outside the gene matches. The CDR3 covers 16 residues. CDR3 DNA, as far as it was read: TGTGCCTGGAGTCGAGGACAGGGGGATAACAACCAGGCTCCGCTT. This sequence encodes CAWSRGQGDNNQAPL. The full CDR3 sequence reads CAWSRGQGDNNQAPLF. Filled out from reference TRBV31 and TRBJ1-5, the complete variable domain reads AQTIHQWPVAEIKAVGSPLSLGCTIKGKSSPNLYWYWQATGGTLQQLFYSITVGQVESVVQLNLSASRPKDDQFILSTEKLLLSHSGFYLCAWSRGQGDNNQAPLFGEGTRLSVL.

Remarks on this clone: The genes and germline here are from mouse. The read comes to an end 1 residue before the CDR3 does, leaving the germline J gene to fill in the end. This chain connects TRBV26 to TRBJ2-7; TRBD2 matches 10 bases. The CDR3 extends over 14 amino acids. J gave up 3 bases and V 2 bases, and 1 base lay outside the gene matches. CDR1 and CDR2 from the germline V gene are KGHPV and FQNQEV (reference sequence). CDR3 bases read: TGTGCCAGCAGTCTGAACTGGGGGGGCTATGAACAGTAC. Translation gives CASSLNWGGYEQY. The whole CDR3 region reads CASSLNWGGYEQYF.

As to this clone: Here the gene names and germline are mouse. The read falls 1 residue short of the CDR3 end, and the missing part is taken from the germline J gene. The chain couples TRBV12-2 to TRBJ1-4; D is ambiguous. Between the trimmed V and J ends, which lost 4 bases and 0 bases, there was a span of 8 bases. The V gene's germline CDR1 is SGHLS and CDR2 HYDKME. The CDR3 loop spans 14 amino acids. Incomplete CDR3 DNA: TGTGCCAGCTCCCAGAAAATTTCCAACGAAAGATTATTT. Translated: CASSQKISNERLF. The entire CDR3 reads CASSQKISNERLFF.

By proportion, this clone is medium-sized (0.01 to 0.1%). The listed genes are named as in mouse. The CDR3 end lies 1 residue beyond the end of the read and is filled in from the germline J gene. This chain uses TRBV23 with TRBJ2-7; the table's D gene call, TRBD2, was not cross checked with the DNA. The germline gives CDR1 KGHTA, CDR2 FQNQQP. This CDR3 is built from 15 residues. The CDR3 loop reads CSSSQSIGGGVEQYF. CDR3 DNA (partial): TGCTCCAGCAGTCAATCGATCGGGGGGGGCGTTGAACAGTAC.

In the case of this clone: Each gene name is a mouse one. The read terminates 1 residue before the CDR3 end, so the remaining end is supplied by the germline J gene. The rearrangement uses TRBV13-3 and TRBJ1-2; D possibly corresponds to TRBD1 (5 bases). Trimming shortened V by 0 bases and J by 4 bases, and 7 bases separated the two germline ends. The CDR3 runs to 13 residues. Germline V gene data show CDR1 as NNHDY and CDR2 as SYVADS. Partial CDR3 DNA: TGTGCCAGCAGTGATGCCGGGGGCTCCGACTACACC. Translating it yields CASSDAGGSDYT. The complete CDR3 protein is CASSDAGGSDYTF.

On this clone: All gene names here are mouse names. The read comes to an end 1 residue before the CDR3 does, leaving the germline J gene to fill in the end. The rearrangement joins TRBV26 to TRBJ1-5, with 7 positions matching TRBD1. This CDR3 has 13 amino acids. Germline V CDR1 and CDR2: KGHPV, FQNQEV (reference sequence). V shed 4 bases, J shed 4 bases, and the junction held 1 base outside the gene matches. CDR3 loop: CASSRGQNQAPLF. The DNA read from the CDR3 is TGTGCCAGCAGTCGGGGACAGAACCAGGCTCCGCTT.

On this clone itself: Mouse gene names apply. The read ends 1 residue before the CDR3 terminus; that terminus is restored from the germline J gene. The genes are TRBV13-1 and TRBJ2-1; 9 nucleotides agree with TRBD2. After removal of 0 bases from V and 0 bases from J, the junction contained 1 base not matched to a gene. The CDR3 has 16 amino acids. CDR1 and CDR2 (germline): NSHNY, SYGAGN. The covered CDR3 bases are TGTGCCAGCAGTGATGCGGGACTGGGTAACTATGCTGAGCAGTTC. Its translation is CASSDAGLGNYAEQF. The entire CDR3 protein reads CASSDAGLGNYAEQFF.

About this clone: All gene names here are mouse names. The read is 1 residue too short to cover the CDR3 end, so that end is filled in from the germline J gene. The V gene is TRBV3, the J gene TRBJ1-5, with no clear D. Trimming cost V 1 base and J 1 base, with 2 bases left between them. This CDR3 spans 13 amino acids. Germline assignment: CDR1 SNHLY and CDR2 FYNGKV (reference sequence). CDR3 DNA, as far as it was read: TGTGCCAGCAGCTTAGGCAACAACCAGGCTCCGCTT. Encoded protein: CASSLGNNQAPL. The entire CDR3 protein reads CASSLGNNQAPLF.

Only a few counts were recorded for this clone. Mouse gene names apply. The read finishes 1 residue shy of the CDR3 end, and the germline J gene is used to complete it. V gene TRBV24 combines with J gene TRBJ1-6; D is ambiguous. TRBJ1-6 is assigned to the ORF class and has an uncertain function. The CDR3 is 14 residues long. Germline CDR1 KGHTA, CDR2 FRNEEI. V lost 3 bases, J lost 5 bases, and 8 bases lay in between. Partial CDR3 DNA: TGTGCCAGCAGTCTCCAGGAGCATAATTCGCCCCTCTAC. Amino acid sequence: CASSLQEHNSPLY. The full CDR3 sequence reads CASSLQEHNSPLYF.

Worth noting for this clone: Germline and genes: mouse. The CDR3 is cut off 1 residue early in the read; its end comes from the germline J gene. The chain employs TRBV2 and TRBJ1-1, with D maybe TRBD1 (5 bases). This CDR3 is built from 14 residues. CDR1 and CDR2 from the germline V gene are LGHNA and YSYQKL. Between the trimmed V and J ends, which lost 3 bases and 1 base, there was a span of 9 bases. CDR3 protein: CASSHPQGNTEVFF. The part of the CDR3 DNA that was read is TGTGCCAGCAGCCATCCGCAGGGAAACACAGAAGTCTTC.

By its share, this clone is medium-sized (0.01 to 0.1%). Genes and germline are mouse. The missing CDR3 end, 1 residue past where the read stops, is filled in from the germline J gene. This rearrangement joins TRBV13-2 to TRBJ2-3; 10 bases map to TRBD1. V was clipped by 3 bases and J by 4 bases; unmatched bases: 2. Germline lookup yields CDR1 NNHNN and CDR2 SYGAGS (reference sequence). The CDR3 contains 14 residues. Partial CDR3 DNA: TGTGCCAGCGGTGGGGGACAGGGGTCAGAAACGCTGTAT. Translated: CASGGGQGSETLY. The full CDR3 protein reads CASGGGQGSETLYF.